The clone carrying this TCR beta chain was found once. The antigen is undetermined. This sample stems from a study of cytomegalovirus exposure and HLA in healthy donors. PCR primers comprised 60 Vbeta and 13 Jbeta primers. The data were produced by immunoSEQ multiplex PCR, yet TCRdb's version contains in-frame clones alone and is incomplete. The table shows roughly 150,000 clones, with 60% to 80% occurring only once. Study outcomes and limitations: Indistinguishable V segments, including TRBV6-2 and TRBV6-3, were excluded.

Donors consisted of healthy bone marrow donors. The CDR3 covers 14 residues. V was clipped by 3 bases and J by 3 bases; unmatched bases: 1. Germline CDR1 is SGHTA and CDR2 is FQGNSA. This clonotype was sampled from a woman in her forties in good health and CMV-seronegative. The V call is TRBV7-2, the J call TRBJ1-4; 7 nucleotides align to TRBD1. Sequencing used PBMCs. CDR3 DNA: TGTGCCAGCAGCTTTGGGACAGCTAATGAAAAACTGTTTTTT. Protein sequence: CASSFGTANEKLFF.